This T cell receptor beta chain was found in a study of breast tumors, draining lymph nodes, adjacent tissues listed by TCRdb under 2016. For the study in its entirety: The study compared TCR beta repertoires across tumor, adjacent nontumor tissue and axillary lymph nodes from breast cancer patients. The study aimed to assess the relationships and possible T-cell exchange between tumor, surrounding tissue and draining lymph node repertoires in human breast cancer. Study-level results and caveats: Rather than being directly demonstrated, the conclusion that tumor T cells originate in lymph nodes was presented as consistent with a hypothesis. Tumor T-cell repertoires showed less diversity than lymph node repertoires and more diversity than nontumor tissue repertoires, and tumor T-cell repertoires showed preferential V and J gene usage. The data were considered consistent with the idea that most tumor T cells come from the lymph node and then expand in tumor tissue. The similarity between tumor and nontumor tissue repertoires was significantly greater in luminal-like breast cancer than in basal-like breast cancer.

This clonotype was counted ten times or more. The target of this receptor is not known. Base-call qualities are not available, and no considerably larger clone is one nucleotide away. Sequenced on an Illumina HiSeq 2000. TCR beta chain libraries were generated through multiplex PCR amplification. High-throughput sequencing was used to analyze the amplified TCR beta chain products. The public sequencing data were trimmed at Q25 with fastp and processed into clonotypes with MiXCR by TCRdb, which kept only in-frame beta chains. Entries that share a CDR3 protein sequence are merged under the most common genes and DNA. For this sample there are approximately 190,000 distinct CDR3 sequences; 31% appear just once. Of the sample, more than 4% is held by the ten largest clones. The CDR3 starts with the cysteine, ends with the phenylalanine, and has 11 residues. Kept here is only the CDR3 DNA, which spans 33 bases and is read in frame from base 1. For CDR1 and CDR2, the germline V gene (reference sequence) lists LNHDA and SQIVND. Relative to germline, V is 5 bases shorter and J is 3 bases shorter, with 2 bases between their ends.

Lymph node samples were obtained from the axillary draining lymph nodes of breast cancer patients. The chain employs TRBV19 and TRBJ1-5; no D gene can be assigned with confidence. The sample taken for sequencing was axillary lymph node tissue. The sequence was collected from a female donor with breast cancer. Some clones in this sample may be carry-over from other donors' samples. The sequence in DNA is TGTGCCAGTAGTGCCAATCAGCCCCAGCATTTT. Its product reads: CASSANQPQHF.